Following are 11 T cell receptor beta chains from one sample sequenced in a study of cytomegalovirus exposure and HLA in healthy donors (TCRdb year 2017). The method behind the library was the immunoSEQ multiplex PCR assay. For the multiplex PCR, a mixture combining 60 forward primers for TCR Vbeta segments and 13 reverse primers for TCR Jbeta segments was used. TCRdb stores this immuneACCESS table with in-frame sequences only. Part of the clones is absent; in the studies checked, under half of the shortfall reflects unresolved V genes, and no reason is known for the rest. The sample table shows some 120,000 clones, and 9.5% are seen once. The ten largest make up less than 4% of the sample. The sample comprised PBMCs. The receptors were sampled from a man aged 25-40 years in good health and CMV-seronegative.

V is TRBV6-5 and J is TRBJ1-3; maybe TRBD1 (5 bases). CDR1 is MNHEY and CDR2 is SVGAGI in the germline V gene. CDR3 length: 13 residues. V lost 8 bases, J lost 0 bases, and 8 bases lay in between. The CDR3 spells CASRGNSGNTIYF. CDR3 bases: TGTGCCAGCCGGGGGAACTCTGGAAACACCATATATTTT.

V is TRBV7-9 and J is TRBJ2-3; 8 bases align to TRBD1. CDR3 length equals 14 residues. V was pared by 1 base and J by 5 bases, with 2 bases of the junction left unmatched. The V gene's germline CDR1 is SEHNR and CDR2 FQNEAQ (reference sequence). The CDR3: CASSLGQGLDTQYF. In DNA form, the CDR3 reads TGTGCCAGCAGCTTAGGACAGGGGTTAGATACGCAGTATTTT.

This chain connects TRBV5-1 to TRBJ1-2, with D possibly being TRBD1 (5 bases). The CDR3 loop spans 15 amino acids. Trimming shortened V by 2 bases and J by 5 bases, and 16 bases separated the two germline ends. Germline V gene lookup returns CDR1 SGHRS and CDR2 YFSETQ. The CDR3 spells CASSLSQGFEYGYTF. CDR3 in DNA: TGCGCCAGCAGCTTATCTCAGGGTTTCGAGTATGGCTACACCTTC.

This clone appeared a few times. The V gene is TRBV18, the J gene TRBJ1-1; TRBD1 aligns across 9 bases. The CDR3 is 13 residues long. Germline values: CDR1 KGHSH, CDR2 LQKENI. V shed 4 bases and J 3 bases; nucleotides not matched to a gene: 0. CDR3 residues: CASSRTGDTEAFF. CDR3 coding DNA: TGTGCCAGCTCACGGACAGGGGACACTGAAGCTTTCTTT.

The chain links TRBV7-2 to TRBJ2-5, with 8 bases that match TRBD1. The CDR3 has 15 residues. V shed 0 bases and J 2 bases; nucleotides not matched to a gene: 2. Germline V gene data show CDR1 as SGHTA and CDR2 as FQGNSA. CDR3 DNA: TGTGCCAGCAGCTTAGCGGGACAGGAGCAAGAGACCCAGTACTTC. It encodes CASSLAGQEQETQYF.

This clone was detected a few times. The CDR3 here is CASSQESGRDKNIQYF. The CDR3 nucleotides are TGTGCCAGCAGCCAAGAAAGCGGGCGCGACAAAAACATTCAGTACTTC. The rearrangement joins TRBV4-2 to TRBJ2-4, with D possibly TRBD2 on 6 matching bases. Per germline, CDR1 LGHNA and CDR2 YNFKEQ. V lost 0 bases and J 3 bases, leaving 12 bases between the germline ends. The CDR3 totals 16 residues.

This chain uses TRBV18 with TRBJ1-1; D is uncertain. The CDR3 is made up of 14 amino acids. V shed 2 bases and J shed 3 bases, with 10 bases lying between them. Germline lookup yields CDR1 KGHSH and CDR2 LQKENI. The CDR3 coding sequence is TGTGCCAGCTCACCAGAATTGAGGGACACTGAAGCTTTCTTT. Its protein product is CASSPELRDTEAFF.

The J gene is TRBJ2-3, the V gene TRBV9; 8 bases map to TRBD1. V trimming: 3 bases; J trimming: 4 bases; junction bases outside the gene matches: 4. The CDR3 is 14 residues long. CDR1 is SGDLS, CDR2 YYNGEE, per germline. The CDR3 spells CASSATGVPDTQYF. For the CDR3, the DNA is TGTGCCAGCAGCGCGACAGGGGTCCCAGATACGCAGTATTTT.

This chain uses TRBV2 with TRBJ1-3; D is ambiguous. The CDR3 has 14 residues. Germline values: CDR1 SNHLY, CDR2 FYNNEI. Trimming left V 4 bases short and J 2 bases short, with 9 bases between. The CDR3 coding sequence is TGTGCCAGCAGTGCGGGGTCCGCTGGAAACACCATATATTTT. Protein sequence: CASSAGSAGNTIYF.

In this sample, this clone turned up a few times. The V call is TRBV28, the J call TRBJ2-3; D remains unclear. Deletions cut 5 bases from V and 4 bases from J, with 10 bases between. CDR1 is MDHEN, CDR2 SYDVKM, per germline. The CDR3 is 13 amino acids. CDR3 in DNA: TGTGCCAGCAGTACACCCAACGCAGATACGCAGTATTTT. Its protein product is CASSTPNADTQYF.

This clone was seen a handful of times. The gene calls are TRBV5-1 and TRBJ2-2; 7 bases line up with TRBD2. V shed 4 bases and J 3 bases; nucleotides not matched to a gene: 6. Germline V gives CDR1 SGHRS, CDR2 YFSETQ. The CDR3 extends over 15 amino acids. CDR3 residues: CASSLGGKDTGELFF. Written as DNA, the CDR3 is TGCGCCAGCAGCCTCGGGGGGAAGGACACCGGGGAGCTGTTTTTT.